Below are 27 T cell receptor beta chains sequenced from a single sample in a study of beta chain features in type 1 diabetes. Every bit of the isolated RNA underwent reverse transcription, so sequencing read expressed TCRB transcripts. The table came from immunoSEQ multiplex PCR; TCRdb's copy has only in-frame clones and leaves some out. The profile shows hundreds of thousands of clones, over 9.5% of them singletons. The sample consisted of naive CD4+ T cells from blood. These TCRs come from a man younger than 35 in good health.

Only a few counts were recorded for this clone. The V gene is TRBV29-1, the J gene TRBJ1-2; the D is unclear. The CDR3 is 11 residues long. The germline V gene has CDR1 SQVTM and CDR2 ANQGSEA. Between the trimmed V and J ends, which lost 4 bases and 8 bases, there was a span of 11 bases. CDR3 sequence (DNA): TGCAGCGTTGGCCCAACGGGGGGCTACACCTTC. Translated: CSVGPTGGYTF.

In this sample, this clone turned up a few times. CDR3 sequence (DNA): TGTGCCAGCATGGACAGGGGGCACGATGGCTACACCTTC. Protein sequence: CASMDRGHDGYTF. This chain connects TRBV25-1 to TRBJ1-2; 11 bases line up with TRBD1. The CDR3 loop spans 13 amino acids. The V gene end was trimmed by 7 bases and the J gene end by 6 bases; junction bases not matched to a gene: 4. Germline V gives CDR1 MGHDK, CDR2 SYGVNS.

In its sample, this clone was seen a few times. The rearrangement joins TRBV7-2 to TRBJ1-1; TRBD1 is a possible D gene (6 bases). Germline V gene lookup returns CDR1 SGHTA and CDR2 FQGNSA. The ends were cut back, 1 base at V and 5 bases at J, with 23 bases in the middle. The CDR3 is 18 amino acids. The CDR3 DNA reads TGTGCCAGCAGCTTAGTATCGCGTAGGGGGACAAGGGGGACTGAAGCTTTCTTT. It codes for CASSLVSRRGTRGTEAFF.

In its sample, this clone was seen a few times. The chain has TRBV7-2 and TRBJ2-3, with D perhaps matching TRBD2 (7 bases). Trimming pared 5 bases from V and 4 bases from J, leaving 19 bases between. Looked up from germline, CDR1 is SGHTA and CDR2 is FQGNSA. CDR3 length: 16 residues. The CDR3 region is CASSHRGARGADTQYF. CDR3 sequence (DNA): TGTGCCAGCAGCCACCGGGGGGCTCGAGGGGCAGATACGCAGTATTTT. The full variable domain, rest sourced from reference TRBV7-2 and TRBJ2-3, is GAGVSQSPSNKVTEKGKDVELRCDPISGHTALYWYRQSLGQGLEFLIYFQGNSAPDKSGLPSDRFSAERTGGSVSTLTIQRTQQEDSAVYLCASSHRGARGADTQYFGPGTRLTVL.

The V call is TRBV23-1, the J call TRBJ1-4, with D possibly matching TRBD1 (6 bases). TRBV23-1 is recorded as an ORF, its role being uncertain. V dropped 3 bases and J dropped 6 bases, with 14 bases sitting between them. CDR3 length: 15 residues. CDR3 sequence (DNA): TGCGCCAGCAGTCAGTGGGGGCAGGGGCATGAAAAACTGTTTTTT. Translated: CASSQWGQGHEKLFF.

This clone showed up just a few times. The chain links TRBV7-9 to TRBJ1-6; D possibly corresponds to TRBD1 (5 bases). Per germline, CDR1 SEHNR and CDR2 FQNEAQ (reference sequence). This CDR3 has 15 residues. Trimming shortened V by 1 base and J by 9 bases, and 13 bases separated the two germline ends. Here the CDR3 DNA reads TGTGCCAGCAGCTTAGAGGGGATAGGACGTTCACCCCTCCACTTT. Translation gives CASSLEGIGRSPLHF. Looking up the rest from reference TRBV7-9 and TRBJ1-6 gives the full variable domain: DTGVSQNPRHKITKRGQNVTFRCDPISEHNRLYWYRQTLGQGPEFLTYFQNEAQLEKSRLLSDRFSAERPKGSFSTLEIQRTEQGDSAMYLCASSLEGIGRSPLHFGNGTRLTVT.

This clone was observed a few times. The CDR3 DNA reads as TGTGCCAGCACCCCAGTAGGGGGGGTGGCCACCGGGGAGCTGTTTTTT. Its protein product is CASTPVGGVATGELFF. J is TRBJ2-2 and V is TRBV9; D might be TRBD2 (7 bases). This CDR3 contains 16 residues. The germline V gene has CDR1 SGDLS and CDR2 YYNGEE. The germline V and J ends were trimmed by 6 bases and 4 bases, with 19 bases remaining between them.

This clone turned up a few times. The chain links TRBV7-7 to TRBJ2-3; the D gene is possibly TRBD1 (6 bases). Per the germline V gene, CDR1 is SSHAT and CDR2 is FNYEAQ (reference sequence). V shed 5 bases and J shed 3 bases, with 12 bases lying between them. The CDR3 is made up of 14 amino acids. The CDR3 protein is CASSSRGGTDTQYF. CDR3 coding DNA: TGTGCCAGCAGCAGCAGGGGTGGGACAGATACGCAGTATTTT.

This clone occurred a few times. The chain has TRBV7-9 and TRBJ2-7; D call uncertain. The V gene's germline CDR1 is SEHNR and CDR2 FQNEAQ (reference sequence). The CDR3 is 13 amino acids. Trimming pared 3 bases from V and 5 bases from J, leaving 11 bases between. CDR3 nucleotide sequence: TGTGCCAGCAGCTTGGAGAGACGGGACGAGCAGTACTTC. Amino acid sequence: CASSLERRDEQYF. The whole variable domain, filled in from reference TRBV7-9 and TRBJ2-7, reads DTGVSQNPRHKITKRGQNVTFRCDPISEHNRLYWYRQTLGQGPEFLTYFQNEAQLEKSRLLSDRFSAERPKGSFSTLEIQRTEQGDSAMYLCASSLERRDEQYFGPGTRLTVT.

The chain uses TRBV5-1 and TRBJ2-3; 12 nucleotides align to TRBD2. Germline V gene sequence: CDR1 SGHRS, CDR2 YFSETQ. V shed 0 bases, J shed 0 bases, and the junction held 5 bases outside the gene matches. This CDR3 has 18 amino acids. The CDR3 DNA is TGCGCCAGCAGCTTGGCCAGGACTAGCGGGGTGAGCACAGATACGCAGTATTTT. It codes for CASSLARTSGVSTDTQYF.

The rearrangement links TRBV7-9 to TRBJ2-1; D gene unclear. This CDR3 region has 15 residues. V was trimmed by 1 base and J by 0 bases, leaving 7 bases between them. Germline V gene sequence: CDR1 SEHNR, CDR2 FQNEAQ (reference sequence). CDR3: CASSLGLSSYNEQFF. CDR3 bases: TGTGCCAGCAGCTTAGGGTTGAGCTCCTACAATGAGCAGTTCTTC.

Only a few counts were recorded for this clone. The chain carries TRBV7-8 and TRBJ2-7, with 8 positions matching TRBD1. The junction had 10 bases not matched to a gene; V was cut back by 5 bases and J by 7 bases. The germline V gene encodes CDR1 SGHVS and CDR2 FQNEAQ. CDR3 size: 14 residues. CDR3: CASSKGQAPWEQYF. The CDR3 bases are TGTGCCAGCAGCAAGGGACAGGCCCCCTGGGAGCAGTACTTC. The full variable domain, rest sourced from reference TRBV7-8 and TRBJ2-7, is GAGVSQSPRYKVAKRGQDVALRCDPISGHVSLFWYQQALGQGPEFLTYFQNEAQLDKSGLPSDRFFAERPEGSVSTLKIQRTQQEDSAVYLCASSKGQAPWEQYFGPGTRLTVT.

This clone has more than one count but fewer than ten. The chain employs TRBV7-9 and TRBJ2-7, with D maybe TRBD1 (6 bases). Germline V gene sequence: CDR1 SEHNR, CDR2 FQNEAQ (reference sequence). The length of the CDR3 is 15 residues. Trimming cost V 1 base and J 6 bases, with 16 bases left between them. For the CDR3, the DNA is TGTGCCAGCAGCTTAGACCTCGGGACAACCTCCGAGCAGTACTTC. This translates into CASSLDLGTTSEQYF.

This clone was seen a handful of times. Other DNA sequences in the sample encode the same CDR3. The chain joins TRBV7-2 to TRBJ2-7; D not resolved. Trimming took off 1 base at V and 4 bases at J, with 5 bases between the two ends. This CDR3 has 12 amino acids. Germline CDR1 and CDR2: SGHTA and FQGNSA. The CDR3 nucleotides read TGTGCCAGCAGCTTAGACAAGTACGAGCAGTACTTC. It is translated as CASSLDKYEQYF.

The J gene is TRBJ2-1, the V gene TRBV29-1, with TRBD2 identical over 12 bases. V was pared by 8 bases and J by 9 bases, with 14 bases of the junction left unmatched. Germline CDR1 SQVTM, CDR2 ANQGSEA. The CDR3 is 15 amino acids. DNA for the CDR3: TGCAGCTCATCGACTAGCGGGGGCTATGCAAGTGAGCAGTTCTTC. It yields the protein CSSSTSGGYASEQFF.

This clone has only a few counts. The chain carries TRBV30 and TRBJ2-6; 7 bases fit TRBD1. This CDR3 region has 17 residues. The J segment lost 0 bases and the V segment lost 4 bases, leaving 9 bases of the junction unmatched. Germline V gene sequence: CDR1 GTSNPN, CDR2 SVGIG (reference sequence). The CDR3 bases are TGTGCCTGGACCATGGACAGGACCAACTCTGGGGCCAACGTCCTGACTTTC. Translating gives CAWTMDRTNSGANVLTF.

The genes are TRBV7-2 and TRBJ2-5; D gene unclear. CDR1 SGHTA and CDR2 FQGNSA come from the germline V gene. The CDR3 runs to 11 residues. Trimming stripped 6 bases from V and 5 bases from J, with 7 bases between. The CDR3 nucleotides read TGTGCCAGCAGGGGCTGGGAGACCCAGTACTTC. Translation gives CASRGWETQYF.

This clone was seen a few times. The rearrangement links TRBV7-9 to TRBJ2-6; TRBD1 might be the D (6 bases). Germline lookup yields CDR1 SEHNR and CDR2 FQNEAQ (reference sequence). The CDR3 contains 16 residues. V lost 5 bases to trimming and J lost 0 bases, with 11 bases between them. The CDR3 coding sequence is TGTGCCAGCAGCCTTCGGGACACCTCTGGGGCCAACGTCCTGACTTTC. Encoded protein: CASSLRDTSGANVLTF.

CDR3 sequence: CASSQLAGGPAYEQYF. The CDR3 nucleotides read TGCGCCAGCAGCCAGCTAGCGGGAGGGCCGGCCTACGAGCAGTACTTC. The chain is built from TRBV4-3 and TRBJ2-5; TRBD2 matches at 12 bases. The J call may be faulty, since TRBJ2-7 better matches the DNA end. Germline CDR1 reads LGHNA; CDR2 reads YSLEER. This CDR3 is built from 16 residues.

In its sample, this clone was seen a few times. The chain joins TRBV7-9 to TRBJ2-3, with a weak D call TRBD2 (7 bases). The V end lost 0 bases, the J end lost 6 bases, and 22 bases lay between the germline ends. CDR1 and CDR2 from the germline V gene are SEHNR and FQNEAQ (reference sequence). The CDR3 covers 18 residues. The CDR3 bases are TGTGCCAGCAGCTTAGCGCGGTTGCGGCGGGGGCTTGGGGATACGCAGTATTTT. It specifies CASSLARLRRGLGDTQYF. The entire variable domain, with the rest obtained from reference TRBV7-9 and TRBJ2-3, is as follows: DTGVSQNPRHKITKRGQNVTFRCDPISEHNRLYWYRQTLGQGPEFLTYFQNEAQLEKSRLLSDRFSAERPKGSFSTLEIQRTEQGDSAMYLCASSLARLRRGLGDTQYFGPGTRLTVL.

In its sample, this clone was seen a few times. The chain recombines TRBV7-2 with TRBJ1-5; D remains ambiguous. Germline V CDR1 and CDR2: SGHTA, FQGNSA. V was cut by 2 bases and J by 9 bases, with 14 bases left in between. The CDR3 runs to 14 residues. The CDR3 DNA reads TGTGCCAGCAGCTTATCGGTCTTTGGAGGGCCCCAGCATTTT. This codes for CASSLSVFGGPQHF.

This clone was picked up a small number of times. This chain uses TRBV29-1 with TRBJ2-2; 8 bases are shared with TRBD2. Germline-derived CDR1 and CDR2 are SQVTM and ANQGSEA. The CDR3 sequence is 14 residues long. The junction had 3 bases not matched to a gene; V was cut back by 5 bases and J by 1 base. The CDR3 nucleotides read TGCAGCGTTAAAACTAGCGGGAACACCGGGGAGCTGTTTTTT. Protein: CSVKTSGNTGELFF.

The gene calls are TRBV7-9 and TRBJ2-5; no definite D call. The germline V gene encodes CDR1 SEHNR and CDR2 FQNEAQ (reference sequence). There are 14 residues in the CDR3. The V gene lost 5 bases and the J gene lost 4 bases, with 14 bases spanning the gap. The CDR3 here is CASSPLGARETQYF. Written as DNA, the CDR3 is TGTGCCAGCAGCCCCTTGGGCGCGAGAGAGACCCAGTACTTC.

The V gene is TRBV28, the J gene TRBJ1-3; D ambiguous. Germline CDR1 is MDHEN and CDR2 is SYDVKM. The CDR3 totals 14 residues. The V and J ends lost 10 bases and 0 bases respectively, with 13 bases between them. CDR3 amino acids: CATRGGYSGNTIYF. CDR3 DNA sequence: TGTGCCACCCGCGGAGGCTACTCTGGAAACACCATATATTTT.

The chain has TRBV9 and TRBJ2-7; a possible D gene is TRBD2 (6 bases). Trimming pared 4 bases from V and 1 base from J, leaving 12 bases between. Germline assignment: CDR1 SGDLS and CDR2 YYNGEE. This CDR3 spans 14 amino acids. The CDR3 sequence is CASSPGTFSYEQYF. The CDR3 coding sequence is TGTGCCAGCAGCCCTGGGACTTTTTCCTACGAGCAGTACTTC.

This rearrangement joins TRBV18 to TRBJ2-3, with a tentative D call TRBD2 (5 bases). This CDR3 is 19 amino acids long. Trimming left V 3 bases short and J 4 bases short, with 26 bases between. Looked up from germline, CDR1 is KGHSH and CDR2 is LQKENI. CDR3 amino acids: CASSPGPLAEVAASDTQYF. For the CDR3, the DNA is TGTGCCAGCTCACCCGGTCCCCTAGCAGAGGTCGCGGCGTCAGATACGCAGTATTTT.

The V gene is TRBV4-3, the J gene TRBJ1-5; TRBD1 might be the D (5 bases). Deletions cut 2 bases from V and 4 bases from J, with 15 bases between. The germline gives CDR1 LGHNA, CDR2 YSLEER. This CDR3 comprises 16 residues. CDR3 loop: CASSQTVLTDNQPQHF. CDR3 DNA: TGCGCCAGCAGCCAAACGGTTTTGACAGATAATCAGCCCCAGCATTTT.